This T cell receptor (beta chain) was retrieved from a study of T cell responses to AZD1222 COVID-19 vaccine. Assay: immunoSEQ multiplex PCR; the TCRdb copy retains only in-frame clones and omits some. The sample records over 110,000 clones, 90% being singletons. The CDR3 has 16 residues. Germline V gene data show CDR1 as SGHRS and CDR2 as YFSETQ. Unmatched junction bases numbered 4, after V lost 2 bases and J lost 1 base. The origin of this receptor is an adult who received the AZD1222 COVID-19 vaccine. The rearrangement uses TRBV5-1 and TRBJ2-1; 9 bases are a match to TRBD1. The source was peripheral blood, collected 28 days after the second AZD1222 dose. DNA of the CDR3: TGCGCCAGCAGCTTTCCGGGACAGGGTTCCTACAATGAGCAGTTCTTC. Amino acids: CASSFPGQGSYNEQFF.